These 5 T cell receptor beta chains were all obtained from the same sample, sequenced in a study of cytomegalovirus exposure and HLA in healthy donors. The primer mix had 60 Vbeta and 13 Jbeta primers. Assay used: immunoSEQ multiplex PCR; TCRdb lists only in-frame clones, some missing. The sample lists fewer than 250,000 clones, around 76% occurring once. The sequenced sample consisted of PBMCs. Source of these receptors: a young man in good health and CMV-seronegative.

This clone was detected a few times. The rearrangement uses TRBV5-3 and TRBJ2-7; 8 bases line up with TRBD1. TRBV5-3 is assigned to the ORF class and has an uncertain function. With 3 bases clipped from V and 3 bases from J, the junction kept 8 bases outside the gene matches. This CDR3 spans 15 amino acids. The CDR3 is CARSSHRGCGYEQYF. Here the CDR3 DNA reads TGTGCCAGAAGCTCCCACAGGGGGTGCGGCTACGAGCAGTACTTC.

This chain links TRBV6-1 with TRBJ1-2; D unclear. Germline-derived CDR1 and CDR2 are MNHNS and SASEGT. The CDR3 sequence is 16 residues long. With 4 bases removed from V and 2 bases from J, the gap between germline ends came to 17 bases. The CDR3 DNA follows: TGTGCCAGCAGTGCCTACACCGGTGGGAGAAACTATGGCTACACCTTC. Encoded protein: CASSAYTGGRNYGYTF.

The rearrangement uses TRBV29-1 and TRBJ2-3; TRBD1 might be the D (5 bases). Looked up from germline, CDR1 is SQVTM and CDR2 is ANQGSEA. The CDR3 contains 13 residues. V was shortened by 6 bases and J by 6 bases, with 16 bases between the two germline ends. The CDR3 loop reads CSVGADTLDTQYF. CDR3 in DNA: TGCAGCGTAGGGGCAGATACCTTGGATACGCAGTATTTT.

The chain carries TRBV2 and TRBJ1-2; 9 bases are shared with TRBD1. The J segment lost 5 bases and the V segment lost 3 bases, leaving 10 bases of the junction unmatched. This CDR3 is built from 16 residues. The germline V gene encodes CDR1 SNHLY and CDR2 FYNNEI. CDR3 sequence: CASSEGTGTSGYGYTF. The CDR3 DNA is TGTGCCAGCAGTGAGGGGACAGGGACTTCGGGATATGGCTACACCTTC.

This clone appeared a single time. The gene calls are TRBV27 and TRBJ2-3; D is possibly TRBD1 (6 bases). V lost 4 bases, J lost 5 bases, and 13 bases lay in between. The germline gives CDR1 MNHEY, CDR2 SMNVEV (reference sequence). This CDR3 has 14 residues. The CDR3 DNA reads as TGTGCCAGCAGTTCTCGGGTCAGGGGAGATACGCAGTATTTT. It is translated as CASSSRVRGDTQYF.